This T cell receptor (beta chain) was found in a study of identical twins. Germline V CDR1 and CDR2: SGHTA, FQGNSA. The V end lost 2 bases, the J end lost 4 bases, and 15 bases lay between the germline ends. This CDR3 comprises 17 residues. Unique molecular identifiers were present on the cDNA, which also gained a universal primer site by template switching. TCRdb called the 5' RACE reads again in MiXCR, with one record for every CDR3 protein. The table records hundreds of thousands of distinct CDR3 sequences, 7.5% of them present only once. This sample also appeared in a second study, on yellow fever vaccine responses in identical twins.

This chain connects TRBV7-2 to TRBJ2-6; D is uncertain. The sample taken for sequencing was memory (CD45RO+) T cells sorted from blood. The source is a woman between 18 and 29 years old in good health. This chain's CDR3 is CASSLFSSNSGANVLTF. The CDR3, as DNA: TGTGCCAGCAGCTTATTTTCCTCGAACTCAGGGGCCAACGTCCTGACTTTC. Full variable domain (missing parts from reference TRBV7-2 and TRBJ2-6): GAGVSQSPSNKVTEKGKDVELRCDPISGHTALYWYRQSLGQGLEFLIYFQGNSAPDKSGLPSDRFSAERTGGSVSTLTIQRTQQEDSAVYLCASSLFSSNSGANVLTFGAGSRLTVL.